These 26 T cell receptor beta chains were all obtained from the same sample, sequenced in a study of cytotoxic CD8 clonotypes in ibrutinib-treated CLL. The assay was immunoSEQ multiplex PCR, and TCRdb's table has in-frame clones only and misses some. The table has about 68,000 clones, about nine tenths seen once. The material was PBMCs, obtained after 12 months of ibrutinib treatment. These receptors were collected from a human donor with chronic lymphocytic leukemia.

This sequence joins TRBV4-1 and TRBJ2-2; 7 nucleotides line up with TRBD1. The length of the CDR3 is 14 residues. Germline CDR1 is MGHRA and CDR2 is YSYEKL. V trimming: 2 bases; J trimming: 7 bases; junction bases outside the gene matches: 4. DNA for the CDR3: TGCGCCAGCAGCCAAAACAGGGGTCTCGGGGAGCTGTTTTTT. It codes for CASSQNRGLGELFF.

The chain recombines TRBV6-5 with TRBJ1-4; 9 nucleotides line up with TRBD1. This CDR3 spans 14 amino acids. Germline loops: CDR1 MNHEY, CDR2 SVGAGI. With V trimmed by 5 bases and J by 14 bases, 12 bases remained unmatched. The CDR3, as DNA: TGTGCCAGCAGTCCTACGGGACAGGGTGTGAATCTGTTTTTT. Amino acids: CASSPTGQGVNLFF.

The CDR3 DNA is TGTGCCAGCAGCTTGGCCAAAAAGGTGAGGGACACTGAAGCTTTCTTT. It yields the protein CASSLAKKVRDTEAFF. The rearrangement uses TRBV5-6 and TRBJ1-1; no firm D call. Deletions cut 0 bases from V and 3 bases from J, with 15 bases between. There are 16 residues in the CDR3. Germline V gene data show CDR1 as SGHDT and CDR2 as YYEEEE.

The CDR3 bases are TGCGCCAGCAGCTTGGCCCAGGGAGGTACAGATACGCAGTATTTT. This sequence encodes CASSLAQGGTDTQYF. V and J are TRBV5-1 and TRBJ2-3; a weak D match, TRBD2 (6 bases). V dropped 0 bases and J dropped 3 bases, with 11 bases sitting between them. Germline V gene sequence: CDR1 SGHRS, CDR2 YFSETQ. This CDR3 has 15 amino acids.

The J gene is TRBJ2-2, the V gene TRBV2; D possibly matches TRBD1 or TRBD2 (5 bases each). Trimming stripped 6 bases from V and 6 bases from J, with 8 bases between. The V gene's germline CDR1 is SNHLY and CDR2 FYNNEI. The CDR3 runs 12 residues. The CDR3 protein is CASRVGAGELFF. CDR3 DNA: TGTGCCAGCAGGGTGGGGGCCGGGGAGCTGTTTTTT.

Only one count was recorded for this clone. V usage is TRBV10-1 and J usage is TRBJ2-2; TRBD1 agrees at 10 bases. Germline V gene lookup returns CDR1 WNHNN and CDR2 SYGVQD (reference sequence). This CDR3 has 15 amino acids. V lost 3 bases and J lost 7; bases outside the gene matches: 5. The CDR3 spells CASSEDRGQVGELFF. The CDR3 DNA is TGCGCCAGCAGTGAAGACAGGGGGCAGGTCGGGGAGCTGTTTTTT.

V and J are TRBV6-5 and TRBJ1-1; D is unclear. Germline V gene sequence: CDR1 MNHEY, CDR2 SVGAGI. V gave up 9 bases and J gave up 1 base, with 12 bases separating them. The CDR3 is made up of 13 amino acids. The CDR3 protein is CASKLGTNTEAFF. The CDR3 nucleotides read TGTGCCAGTAAACTGGGAACGAACACTGAAGCTTTCTTT.

The chain joins TRBV10-3 to TRBJ2-7; TRBD2 matches at 9 bases. Looked up from germline, CDR1 is ENHRY and CDR2 is SYGVKD. This CDR3 is built from 15 residues. Trimming at V came to 4 bases and at J to 0 bases, leaving 4 bases not matched to a gene. The CDR3 here is CAISARREGSYEQYF. The CDR3 nucleotides read TGTGCCATCAGTGCAAGGCGGGAGGGCTCCTACGAGCAGTACTTC.

This chain links TRBV5-3 with TRBJ2-5, with D possibly TRBD1 on 5 matching bases. TRBV5-3 is marked as an open reading frame, function uncertain. The length of the CDR3 is 13 residues. V was trimmed by 3 bases and J by 5 bases, leaving 11 bases between them. For the CDR3, the DNA is TGTGCCAGAAGCTCACAGGTTCGGGAGACCCAGTACTTC. Translating it yields CARSSQVRETQYF.

The rearrangement joins TRBV5-1 to TRBJ2-2; no clear D. The CDR3 contains 12 residues. CDR1 is SGHRS and CDR2 is YFSETQ in the germline V gene. Between the trimmed V and J ends, which lost 4 bases and 5 bases, there was a span of 6 bases. The CDR3 protein is CASSTRTGELFF. The CDR3 DNA is TGCGCCAGCAGCACCCGTACCGGGGAGCTGTTTTTT.

The chain links TRBV30 to TRBJ2-1, with 7 bases that match TRBD1. This CDR3 is built from 12 residues. The V segment lost 7 bases and the J segment 9 bases; nucleotides outside the gene matches: 9. Germline loops: CDR1 GTSNPN, CDR2 SVGIG (reference sequence). The CDR3 here is CASEKSGGEQFF. The CDR3 DNA is TGTGCCTCAGAAAAGTCAGGGGGTGAGCAGTTCTTC.

The V gene is TRBV6-5, the J gene TRBJ2-1; 7 bases map to TRBD1. This CDR3 region has 14 residues. Germline-derived CDR1 and CDR2 are MNHEY and SVGAGI. The V and J ends lost 8 bases and 3 bases, in that order; junction bases with no gene match: 7. The DNA for the CDR3 is TGTGCCAGCGGCCTCGACAGGGACTACAATGAGCAGTTCTTC. Translating gives CASGLDRDYNEQFF.

J is TRBJ2-3 and V is TRBV5-1; TRBD2 is a possible D gene (5 bases). Germline CDR1 is SGHRS and CDR2 is YFSETQ. The CDR3 contains 14 residues. Trimming left V 4 bases short and J 1 base short, with 10 bases between. CDR3 nucleotide sequence: TGCGCCAGCAGCCTAGGGAGCCGCACAGATACGCAGTATTTT. Translated: CASSLGSRTDTQYF.

Only a few counts were recorded for this clone. This chain joins TRBV27 and TRBJ2-1; 7 nucleotides agree with TRBD2. The CDR3 length is 14 residues. From germline, CDR1 is MNHEY and CDR2 SMNVEV (reference sequence). With 6 bases clipped from V and 6 bases from J, the junction kept 8 bases outside the gene matches. The CDR3 DNA reads as TGTGCCAGCAGCTTGGGGGGGGTCGGCAATGAGCAGTTCTTC. It encodes CASSLGGVGNEQFF.

The rearrangement uses TRBV18 and TRBJ2-1; TRBD2 is a possible D gene (6 bases). The CDR3 loop spans 12 amino acids. The V and J ends lost 3 bases and 8 bases respectively, with 8 bases between them. Germline CDR1 KGHSH, CDR2 LQKENI. The CDR3 region has the DNA TGTGCCAGCTCACCCGGGGGTGATGAGCAGTTCTTC. It specifies CASSPGGDEQFF.

This clone came up once. The chain combines TRBV4-1 with TRBJ1-2; D not certain. Germline CDR1 is MGHRA and CDR2 is YSYEKL. The CDR3 covers 16 residues. Trimming cost V 1 base and J 0 bases, with 12 bases left between them. CDR3 coding DNA: TGCGCCAGCAGCCAAGTTGGCAGCCCTTCTAACTATGGCTACACCTTC. Translated, it gives CASSQVGSPSNYGYTF.

V is TRBV7-9 and J is TRBJ2-5, with TRBD1 matching 9 bases. The V and J ends lost 5 bases and 3 bases, in that order; junction bases with no gene match: 13. The CDR3 consists of 17 residues. Germline CDR1 reads SEHNR; CDR2 reads FQNEAQ (reference sequence). In DNA, the CDR3 is TGTGCCAGCAGCCCGGCAGCACAGGGGGCCAAGAAAGAGACCCAGTACTTC. This encodes CASSPAAQGAKKETQYF.

This clone was counted once. This rearrangement joins TRBV29-1 to TRBJ1-2; TRBD1 matches at 7 bases. Trimming removed 6 bases from V and 2 bases from J; junction bases left unmatched: 9. The CDR3 covers 14 residues. Germline assignment: CDR1 SQVTM and CDR2 ANQGSEA. In nucleotides, the CDR3 is TGCAGCGTCGGGGAGACAGGGAGCAACTATGGCTACACCTTC. Amino acids: CSVGETGSNYGYTF.

The chain uses TRBV18 and TRBJ2-1; 11 positions agree with TRBD2. This CDR3 has 15 residues. The germline V gene encodes CDR1 KGHSH and CDR2 LQKENI. With V trimmed by 3 bases and J by 4 bases, 2 bases remained unmatched. The DNA of the CDR3 is TGTGCCAGCTCACCTTCTAGCGGGGGGTACAATGAGCAGTTCTTC. Encoded protein: CASSPSSGGYNEQFF. Drawing the rest from reference TRBV18 and TRBJ2-1, the complete variable domain is NAGVMQNPRHLVRRRGQEARLRCSPMKGHSHVYWYRQLPEEGLKFMVYLQKENIIDESGMPKERFSAEFPKEGPSILRIQQVVRGDSAAYFCASSPSSGGYNEQFFGPGTRLTVL.

In nucleotides, the CDR3 is TGTGCCAGCAGCTTGGATATTTCATCGGGCCTTGAGCAGTTCTTC. Translation gives CASSLDISSGLEQFF. The gene calls are TRBV7-6 and TRBJ2-1; D is ambiguous. V lost 3 bases and J lost 9, with 18 bases in between. CDR3 length: 15 residues. CDR1 is SGHVS, CDR2 FNYEAQ, per germline. Looking up the rest from reference TRBV7-6 and TRBJ2-1 gives the full variable domain: GAGVSQSPRYKVTKRGQDVALRCDPISGHVSLYWYRQALGQGPEFLTYFNYEAQQDKSGLPNDRFSAERPEGSISTLTIQRTEQRDSAMYRCASSLDISSGLEQFFGPGTRLTVL.

The V gene is TRBV5-1, the J gene TRBJ2-7, with 8 bases aligning to TRBD1. With 2 bases clipped from V and 3 bases from J, the junction kept 13 bases outside the gene matches. Germline CDR1 and CDR2: SGHRS and YFSETQ. The CDR3 is 17 residues long. DNA of the CDR3: TGCGCCAGCAGCTTATTTGTTCTGACAGGGGCTTTCTACGAGCAGTACTTC. Translating gives CASSLFVLTGAFYEQYF.

The rearrangement links TRBV18 to TRBJ2-1; D remains ambiguous. The CDR3 length is 15 residues. V was shortened by 0 bases and J by 0 bases, with 6 bases between the two germline ends. Per the germline V gene, CDR1 is KGHSH and CDR2 is LQKENI. CDR3 residues: CASSPPSGSYNEQFF. Here the CDR3 DNA reads TGTGCCAGCTCACCACCGTCAGGCTCCTACAATGAGCAGTTCTTC.

The chain carries TRBV6-1 and TRBJ2-1; 7 bases are shared with TRBD2. The germline V gene encodes CDR1 MNHNS and CDR2 SASEGT. The V segment lost 4 bases and the J segment 10 bases; nucleotides outside the gene matches: 13. The CDR3 is 15 residues long. CDR3: CASSVDWGGGYEQFF. Written as DNA, the CDR3 is TGTGCCAGCAGTGTCGATTGGGGGGGTGGGTACGAGCAGTTCTTC.

The rearrangement joins TRBV19 to TRBJ2-5; D might be TRBD1 or TRBD2, each matching 5 bases. This CDR3 comprises 14 residues. Germline assignment: CDR1 LNHDA and CDR2 SQIVND (reference sequence). The V and J ends lost 1 base and 2 bases respectively, with 8 bases between them. The CDR3 region is CASSIGGWQETQYF. In nucleotides, the CDR3 is TGTGCCAGTAGTATAGGGGGGTGGCAAGAGACCCAGTACTTC. Using reference TRBV19 and TRBJ2-5 for the parts outside the CDR3, the full variable domain is DGGITQSPKYLFRKEGQNVTLSCEQNLNHDAMYWYRQDPGQGLRLIYYSQIVNDFQKGDIAEGYSVSREKKESFPLTVTSAQKNPTAFYLCASSIGGWQETQYFGPGTRLLVL.

This chain joins TRBV28 and TRBJ2-7; 10 bases line up with TRBD1. CDR3 length: 16 residues. V lost 2 bases to trimming and J lost 3 bases; unmatched junction nucleotides: 7. Germline V gene sequence: CDR1 MDHEN, CDR2 SYDVKM. CDR3 coding DNA: TGTGCCAGCAGTTTAGATTGGACAGGGGGTGTCTACGAGCAGTACTTC. As protein: CASSLDWTGGVYEQYF.

This chain joins TRBV19 and TRBJ2-7; D is undetermined. This CDR3 is built from 15 residues. Germline CDR1 reads LNHDA; CDR2 reads SQIVND (reference sequence). V lost 6 bases and J 6 bases, leaving 21 bases between the germline ends. CDR3 DNA sequence: TGTGCCAGTAGCCCAACATTTTGGGGTCTCCCCGAGCAGTACTTC. Translated, it gives CASSPTFWGLPEQYF. The entire variable domain, with the rest obtained from reference TRBV19 and TRBJ2-7, is as follows: DGGITQSPKYLFRKEGQNVTLSCEQNLNHDAMYWYRQDPGQGLRLIYYSQIVNDFQKGDIAEGYSVSREKKESFPLTVTSAQKNPTAFYLCASSPTFWGLPEQYFGPGTRLTVT.